Included here is one TCR beta chain sequence, with context. The target antigen is unknown. This record comes from a study of blood T cells in healthy people across ages. Study-wide background: Per every two T cells, about one barcoded beta molecule was captured by template switching.

Study-wide results and caveats: In long-lived donors, naive CD4+ cell counts and diversity exceeded those of aged donors.

A second PCR, run for about 7 to 11 cycles, used a sample-barcoded 5' primer plus a J-beta primer mix. TCRdb passed the 5' RACE reads through MiXCR, listing each CDR3 protein once. The repertoire holds roughly 2 million distinct CDR3 sequences, with around half as singletons. Every donor provided roughly 10 milliliters of peripheral blood. Material: blood. The receptor was derived from a woman in her thirties or forties in good health.

CDR3 residues: CASSSTTQYGYTF. The CDR3 DNA follows: TGTGCCAGCAGTTCGACTACACAGTATGGCTACACCTTC. This rearrangement joins TRBV12-3 or TRBV12-4 to TRBJ1-2; no clear D. This CDR3 has 13 residues. Trimming shortened V by 4 bases and J by 5 bases, and 11 bases separated the two germline ends.